One and the same sample provided the 23 T cell receptor beta chains below, sequenced in a study of cytomegalovirus exposure and HLA in healthy donors. The PCR employed 60 Vbeta primers together with 13 Jbeta primers. Profiled with immunoSEQ multiplex PCR; TCRdb holds only in-frame clones, not every one. This table holds around 65,000 clones, roughly four fifths found once. The specimen sequenced was PBMCs. The receptor source for this set is a woman in her thirties in good health and CMV-seropositive.

The J gene is TRBJ2-7, the V gene TRBV7-2; 15 bases align to TRBD2. This CDR3 region has 18 residues. Germline CDR1 and CDR2: SGHTA and FQGNSA. V lost 5 bases and J lost 0; bases outside the gene matches: 8. The CDR3 sequence is CASSPSWTSGRASYEQYF. CDR3 in DNA: TGTGCCAGCAGCCCCAGTTGGACTAGCGGGAGGGCCTCCTACGAGCAGTACTTC.

The gene calls are TRBV10-3 and TRBJ2-6; D might be TRBD1 (6 bases). This CDR3 has 17 residues. Trimming removed 7 bases at V and 3 bases at J, with 19 bases between. CDR1 and CDR2 (germline): ENHRY, SYGVKD. CDR3 sequence (DNA): TGTGCCATCAAAGAGGGGCAGGGGTTAAGTGGGGCCAACGTCCTGACTTTC. It codes for CAIKEGQGLSGANVLTF.

V gene TRBV7-2 combines with J gene TRBJ2-5; D is possibly TRBD2 (5 bases). The V end lost 6 bases, the J end lost 5 bases, and 28 bases lay between the germline ends. The CDR3 sequence is 18 residues long. Germline-derived CDR1 and CDR2 are SGHTA and FQGNSA. The CDR3 nucleotides read TGTGCCAGCAGTTCCCCCTCGGGATCATTCGGACTGGGCGAGACCCAGTACTTC. It yields the protein CASSSPSGSFGLGETQYF.

The chain's CDR3 is CASDGDREHGYTF. The CDR3 region has the DNA TGTGCCAGTGACGGGGACAGGGAGCATGGCTACACCTTC. V gene TRBV6-6 combines with J gene TRBJ1-2, with TRBD1 matching 9 bases. CDR3 length equals 13 residues. Per the germline V gene, CDR1 is MNHNY and CDR2 is SVGAGI (reference sequence). V trimming: 9 bases; J trimming: 6 bases; junction bases outside the gene matches: 8.

V gene TRBV28 combines with J gene TRBJ1-4; 11 positions match TRBD1. The germline gives CDR1 MDHEN, CDR2 SYDVKM. V was pared by 6 bases and J by 5 bases, with 5 bases of the junction left unmatched. This CDR3 has 15 residues. The CDR3 bases are TGTGCCAGCAGCTTGTGGACAGGGGGCAATGAAAAACTGTTTTTT. This gives the protein CASSLWTGGNEKLFF.

By proportion, this clone is medium-sized (0.01 to 0.1%). V gene TRBV13 combines with J gene TRBJ1-1; D might be TRBD1 (5 bases). The V end lost 4 bases, the J end lost 10 bases, and 16 bases lay between the germline ends. CDR3 size: 13 residues. Per germline, CDR1 PRHDT and CDR2 FYEKMQ (reference sequence). Here the CDR3 reads CASSSWDGGGAFF. CDR3 DNA: TGTGCCAGCAGCTCTTGGGACGGCGGGGGAGCTTTCTTT.

V gene TRBV27 combines with J gene TRBJ2-3; 8 bases are shared with TRBD2. CDR1 and CDR2 from the germline V gene are MNHEY and SMNVEV (reference sequence). V shed 4 bases, J shed 3 bases, and the junction held 9 bases outside the gene matches. CDR3 length equals 16 residues. CDR3: CASSWGSGSGTDTQYF. The CDR3 DNA reads as TGTGCCAGCAGTTGGGGGAGCGGGAGTGGAACAGATACGCAGTATTTT.

The genes are TRBV7-8 and TRBJ2-1, with 8 bases that match TRBD2. This CDR3 is 15 amino acids long. V lost 6 bases to trimming and J lost 10 bases; unmatched junction nucleotides: 14. Germline-derived CDR1 and CDR2 are SGHVS and FQNEAQ. The CDR3 DNA follows: TGTGCCAGCAGACTAGCGGAGGGCCCTTCGAGGGAGCAGTTCTTC. This sequence encodes CASRLAEGPSREQFF.

This chain joins TRBV2 and TRBJ1-5; TRBD1 agrees at 8 bases. This CDR3 region has 14 residues. Germline V gene lookup returns CDR1 SNHLY and CDR2 FYNNEI. Trimming cost V 7 bases and J 1 base; bases outside gene matches: 3. In DNA form, the CDR3 reads TGTGCCAGCACTACAGGGGGAAGCAATCAGCCCCAGCATTTT. Translating it yields CASTTGGSNQPQHF.

This chain links TRBV28 with TRBJ2-2; D is perhaps TRBD2 (7 bases). Trimming removed 5 bases at V and 7 bases at J, with 20 bases between. From germline, CDR1 is MDHEN and CDR2 SYDVKM. CDR3 length: 16 amino acids. The CDR3 sequence: CASSPVGGGRIGELFF. The DNA of the CDR3 is TGTGCCAGCAGTCCCGTAGGGGGAGGGCGGATCGGGGAGCTGTTTTTT.

This chain joins TRBV7-3 and TRBJ2-6, with 8 bases aligning to TRBD1. The germline V gene encodes CDR1 SGHTA and CDR2 FQGTGA. The CDR3 runs 15 residues. Germline trimming cut 5 bases from V and 4 bases from J; bases unmatched to any gene: 4. The CDR3 sequence: CASSHRGRGANVLTF. DNA for the CDR3: TGTGCCAGCAGCCACAGGGGGAGGGGGGCCAACGTCCTGACTTTC.

The V gene is TRBV5-1, the J gene TRBJ2-3, with 10 bases matching TRBD1. The ends lost 4 bases at V and 4 bases at J; junction bases unmatched: 6. The germline CDR1 and CDR2 sequences are SGHRS and YFSETQ. There are 15 residues in the CDR3. The CDR3 is CASSPRTGGADTQYF. CDR3 bases: TGCGCCAGCAGCCCCAGGACAGGGGGAGCAGATACGCAGTATTTT.

The J gene is TRBJ2-1, the V gene TRBV5-4; D is unclear. V was shortened by 1 base and J by 6 bases, with 14 bases between the two germline ends. The CDR3 is 15 amino acids. CDR1 and CDR2 (germline): SGHNT, YYREEE (reference sequence). In DNA, the CDR3 is TGTGCCAGCAGCTTGCCCCGGAGAGCCCCCAATGAGCAGTTCTTC. It is translated as CASSLPRRAPNEQFF.

This clone was detected only a few times. CDR3 nucleotide sequence: TGTGCCAGCAGTTTCGCAGGGGGCAATACTGAAGCTTTCTTT. Amino acids: CASSFAGGNTEAFF. This chain uses TRBV27 with TRBJ1-1, with TRBD1 matching over 8 bases. Per germline, CDR1 MNHEY and CDR2 SMNVEV (reference sequence). J was trimmed by 5 bases and V by 3 bases; bases with no gene match: 5. The CDR3 has 14 residues.

A few counts support this clone. This chain connects TRBV4-3 to TRBJ1-6, with TRBD1 matching 8 bases. The CDR3 contains 13 residues. Germline trimming cut 2 bases from V and 15 bases from J; bases unmatched to any gene: 6. CDR1 is LGHNA, CDR2 YSLEER, per germline. The CDR3 nucleotides read TGCGCCAGCAGCCAATGGACAGGGCGGTACCTCCACTTT. Protein sequence: CASSQWTGRYLHF.

The rearrangement uses TRBV2 and TRBJ1-1; 8 bases line up with TRBD1. V was clipped by 6 bases and J by 4 bases; unmatched bases: 10. This CDR3 is built from 15 residues. Germline CDR1 is SNHLY and CDR2 is FYNNEI. The CDR3 spells CASRDQGAGGTEAFF. The CDR3, as DNA: TGTGCCAGCAGGGACCAGGGGGCCGGAGGCACTGAAGCTTTCTTT.

This chain joins TRBV5-1 and TRBJ2-7; D is unresolved. Germline V lookup: CDR1 SGHRS, CDR2 YFSETQ. V was cut by 0 bases and J by 3 bases, with 7 bases left in between. CDR3 size: 13 residues. This CDR3 is CASSLASNYEQYF. For the CDR3, the DNA is TGCGCCAGCAGCTTGGCGTCTAACTACGAGCAGTACTTC.

The CDR3, as DNA: TGTGCCAGCAGCTTAAGGCTAGCGGGAGGGCCGAGCTCCTACAATGAGCAGTTCTTC. Protein: CASSLRLAGGPSSYNEQFF. This chain uses TRBV7-2 with TRBJ2-1, with 12 positions matching TRBD2. The V and J ends lost 2 bases and 0 bases, in that order; junction bases with no gene match: 8. Looked up from germline, CDR1 is SGHTA and CDR2 is FQGNSA. This CDR3 has 19 residues.

The J gene is TRBJ2-3, the V gene TRBV15; 10 bases fit TRBD2. After removal of 0 bases from V and 3 bases from J, the junction contained 3 bases not matched to a gene. CDR1 and CDR2 from the germline V gene are LNHNV and YYDKDF (reference sequence). CDR3 length equals 16 residues. CDR3 sequence reads: CATSRDGLAETDTQYF. CDR3 sequence (DNA): TGTGCCACCAGCAGAGATGGACTAGCGGAGACAGATACGCAGTATTTT. Complete variable domain (other parts from reference TRBV15 and TRBJ2-3): DAMVIQNPRYQVTQFGKPVTLSCSQTLNHNVMYWYQQKSSQAPKLLFHYYDKDFNNEADTPDNFQSRRPNTSFCFLDIRSPGLGDTAMYLCATSRDGLAETDTQYFGPGTRLTVL.

This sequence joins TRBV5-1 and TRBJ2-5; D may be TRBD1 (6 bases). The germline V gene encodes CDR1 SGHRS and CDR2 YFSETQ. The CDR3 length is 14 residues. V shed 3 bases and J shed 3 bases, with 12 bases lying between them. The chain's CDR3 is CASSWGPGEETQYF. CDR3 coding DNA: TGCGCCAGCAGCTGGGGGCCTGGGGAAGAGACCCAGTACTTC.

V gene TRBV28 combines with J gene TRBJ2-7; tentative D call: TRBD1 (5 bases). Germline-derived CDR1 and CDR2 are MDHEN and SYDVKM. This CDR3 is built from 13 residues. Trimming removed 2 bases at V and 7 bases at J, with 12 bases between. CDR3 sequence: CASSLGRQQEQYF. CDR3 DNA sequence: TGTGCCAGCAGTTTAGGTCGACAGCAGGAGCAGTACTTC. Filled out from reference TRBV28 and TRBJ2-7, the complete variable domain reads DVKVTQSSRYLVKRTGEKVFLECVQDMDHENMFWYRQDPGLGLRLIYFSYDVKMKEKGDIPEGYSVSREKKERFSLILESASTNQTSMYLCASSLGRQQEQYFGPGTRLTVT.

V usage is TRBV4-1 and J usage is TRBJ2-3, with D tentatively TRBD1 (6 bases). V lost 1 base and J 0 bases, leaving 11 bases between the germline ends. The CDR3 is 16 amino acids. CDR1 is MGHRA and CDR2 is YSYEKL in the germline V gene. CDR3 sequence reads: CASSQGGHLSTDTQYF. For the CDR3, the DNA is TGCGCCAGCAGCCAAGGGGGACACCTTAGCACAGATACGCAGTATTTT.

This chain connects TRBV5-4 to TRBJ2-5; 7 bases fit TRBD2. Germline V lookup: CDR1 SGHNT, CDR2 YYREEE (reference sequence). V trimming: 5 bases; J trimming: 3 bases; junction bases outside the gene matches: 10. This CDR3 spans 15 amino acids. Here the CDR3 DNA reads TGTGCCAGCAGATCGGCTGCTAGCGGCAAAGAGACCCAGTACTTC. Translated, it gives CASRSAASGKETQYF.